The next 21 T cell receptor beta chains were all read from a single sample in a study of human T cells and chemical hapten exposure. Time point described: patch test 1, 2 weeks after DPC sensitization. Documented treatment: therapeutic diphenylcyclopropenone sensitization with weekly scalp DPC. Each CDR3 protein gets one entry after TCRdb re-called the RACE reads with MiXCR. The sample shows approximately 82,000 distinct CDR3 sequences, about an eighth of them seen only once. The sample was whole blood, taken in connection with sensitization to the hapten diphenylcyclopropenone (DPC). The receptors were gathered from an older woman with alopecia areata. Some clones in this sample may be carry-over from other donors' samples.

Many counts were recorded for this clonotype. CDR3 residues: CASTPGRQGSSGANVLTF. CDR3 nucleotide sequence: TGTGCCAGCACCCCAGGCCGGCAGGGCTCCTCTGGGGCCAACGTCCTGACTTTC. V usage is TRBV4-2 and J usage is TRBJ2-6; TRBD1 might be the D (5 bases). Trimming took off 7 bases at V and 0 bases at J, with 19 bases between the two ends. Germline V gene data show CDR1 as LGHNA and CDR2 as YNFKEQ. This CDR3 region has 18 residues.

The sample holds a few counts of this clonotype. The V gene is TRBV5-6, the J gene TRBJ2-7; D not resolved. The CDR3 has 14 residues. V was trimmed by 4 bases and J by 4 bases, leaving 15 bases between them. Germline CDR1 and CDR2: SGHDT and YYEEEE. CDR3: CASSDARTAYEQYF. The CDR3 DNA reads as TGTGCCAGCAGCGACGCAAGGACGGCGTACGAGCAGTACTTC.

This clonotype was observed at least ten times. The chain is built from TRBV7-9 and TRBJ2-3, with a weak D call TRBD1 (5 bases). Germline-derived CDR1 and CDR2 are SEHNR and FQNEAQ (reference sequence). This CDR3 has 15 residues. V was clipped by 3 bases and J by 4 bases, with 14 bases between them. Written as DNA, the CDR3 is TGTGCCAGCAGCTTCGGGCAGGGCGCTGCAGATACGCAGTATTTT. It yields the protein CASSFGQGAADTQYF.

This rearrangement joins TRBV3-1 to TRBJ2-1; 10 bases map to TRBD1. Looked up from germline, CDR1 is LGHDT and CDR2 is YNNKEL (reference sequence). V dropped 4 bases and J dropped 5; count of bases not matched to a gene: 8. The CDR3 length is 16 residues. CDR3 sequence: CASSPSDRGINNEQFF. The CDR3 DNA reads as TGTGCCAGCAGCCCCTCGGACAGGGGGATTAACAATGAGCAGTTCTTC.

The chain recombines TRBV29-1 with TRBJ1-2; weak D call: TRBD1 (6 bases). Trimming took off 4 bases at V and 4 bases at J, with 10 bases between the two ends. Germline CDR1 is SQVTM and CDR2 is ANQGSEA. This CDR3 region has 12 residues. CDR3 DNA sequence: TGCAGCGTTGGCAGGGGATCCTATGGCTACACCTTC. This codes for CSVGRGSYGYTF. The full variable domain, with the rest looked up from reference TRBV29-1 and TRBJ1-2, is SAVISQKPSRDICQRGTSLTIQCQVDSQVTMMFWYRQQPGQSLTLIATANQGSEATYESGFVIDKFPISRPNLTFSTLTVSNMSPEDSSIYLCSVGRGSYGYTFGSGTRLTVV.

This clonotype appeared many times. The chain uses TRBV19 and TRBJ1-5, with 9 nucleotides matching TRBD1. With 3 bases clipped from V and 7 bases from J, the junction kept 4 bases outside the gene matches. The CDR3 has 14 amino acids. The germline CDR1 and CDR2 sequences are LNHDA and SQIVND (reference sequence). The CDR3 DNA reads TGTGCCAGTAGTATTACAGGGGGCGGACAGCCCCAGCATTTT. The encoded protein is CASSITGGGQPQHF.

This clonotype was detected a few times. This chain connects TRBV6-5 to TRBJ1-2, with a weak D call TRBD1 (6 bases). The germline V gene has CDR1 MNHEY and CDR2 SVGAGI. V gave up 4 bases and J gave up 3 bases, with 12 bases separating them. This CDR3 comprises 14 residues. The DNA for the CDR3 is TGTGCCAGCAGTTTAGGACAGAGGGACTATGGCTACACCTTC. Protein sequence: CASSLGQRDYGYTF.

This clonotype was detected many times. The V call is TRBV6-5, the J call TRBJ1-2, with 7 bases matching TRBD1. This CDR3 is built from 13 residues. V shed 7 bases, J shed 1 base, and the junction held 3 bases outside the gene matches. Germline V gene data show CDR1 as MNHEY and CDR2 as SVGAGI. In DNA form, the CDR3 reads TGTGCCAGCAAGGACAGGCATAACTATGGCTACACCTTC. It is translated as CASKDRHNYGYTF.

This clonotype has at least ten counts. J is TRBJ2-7 and V is TRBV7-9, with D possibly TRBD1 on 8 matching bases. The ends were cut back, 5 bases at V and 4 bases at J, with 18 bases in the middle. There are 15 residues in the CDR3. Germline assignment: CDR1 SEHNR and CDR2 FQNEAQ (reference sequence). CDR3 sequence (DNA): TGTGCCAGCAGCACAGGGGGGGTTACCCTTTACGAGCAGTACTTC. As protein: CASSTGGVTLYEQYF.

The chain joins TRBV4-2 to TRBJ2-6; 8 nucleotides line up with TRBD1. V dropped 2 bases and J dropped 4; count of bases not matched to a gene: 16. This CDR3 is built from 20 residues. The germline V gene encodes CDR1 LGHNA and CDR2 YNFKEQ. The CDR3 nucleotides read TGTGCCAGCAGCCAACCCCTAAGGACAGGGACCCTGAAAGGGGCCAACGTCCTGACTTTC. This encodes CASSQPLRTGTLKGANVLTF.

This clonotype has at least ten counts. This chain joins TRBV27 and TRBJ1-2; D remains ambiguous. Per the germline V gene, CDR1 is MNHEY and CDR2 is SMNVEV (reference sequence). Trimming cost V 5 bases and J 8 bases, with 12 bases left between them. CDR3 length equals 12 residues. DNA of the CDR3: TGTGCCAGCAGTCACCCTCCCGACGGCTACACCTTC. Translation: CASSHPPDGYTF.

This clonotype was picked up many times. The chain combines TRBV29-1 with TRBJ1-5; D is perhaps TRBD1 (5 bases). V dropped 2 bases and J dropped 7 bases, with 12 bases sitting between them. Germline CDR1 is SQVTM and CDR2 is ANQGSEA. This CDR3 region has 13 residues. The CDR3, as DNA: TGCAGCGTTGAACCCGGGGGGAACCAGCCCCAGCATTTT. Its translation: CSVEPGGNQPQHF.

Ten or more counts support this clonotype. V is TRBV7-6 and J is TRBJ1-1, with D tentatively TRBD1 (6 bases). The CDR3 has 15 residues. Germline-derived CDR1 and CDR2 are SGHVS and FNYEAQ. Trimming left V 3 bases short and J 0 bases short, with 11 bases between. CDR3 bases: TGTGCCAGCAGCTTCACAGGGAGCATGAACACTGAAGCTTTCTTT. It yields the protein CASSFTGSMNTEAFF.

This clonotype has more than one count but fewer than ten. The rearrangement uses TRBV18 and TRBJ2-6; no clear D. This CDR3 comprises 15 residues. Germline loops: CDR1 KGHSH, CDR2 LQKENI. V lost 5 bases, J lost 0 bases, and 8 bases lay in between. This CDR3 reads CASSIYSSGANVLTF. Here the CDR3 DNA reads TGTGCCAGCTCAATCTATTCCTCTGGGGCCAACGTCCTGACTTTC.

This clonotype was picked up a small number of times. This rearrangement joins TRBV2 to TRBJ2-5, with 7 bases identical to TRBD1. Germline CDR1 is SNHLY and CDR2 is FYNNEI. Trimming took 5 bases from V and 5 from J; bases not matched to a gene: 8. The CDR3 is 14 amino acids. CDR3 protein: CASSIQGSSETQYF. The DNA of the CDR3 is TGTGCCAGCAGTATACAGGGGAGTTCGGAGACCCAGTACTTC.

In its sample, this clonotype was seen a few times. This rearrangement joins TRBV11-2 to TRBJ2-7; the D gene is possibly TRBD1 (5 bases). The CDR3 sequence is 14 residues long. Between the trimmed V and J ends, which lost 5 bases and 3 bases, there was a span of 14 bases. Germline values: CDR1 SGHAT, CDR2 FQNNGV. The CDR3 reads CASSRRTKNYEQYF. The CDR3 DNA reads TGTGCCAGCAGCCGCCGGACAAAAAACTACGAGCAGTACTTC.

This clonotype was counted a few times. The V call is TRBV27, the J call TRBJ1-5; possibly TRBD1 for D (5 bases). Trimming cost V 8 bases and J 3 bases, with 8 bases left between them. This CDR3 is built from 12 residues. Germline V gene lookup returns CDR1 MNHEY and CDR2 SMNVEV (reference sequence). The CDR3 DNA is TGTGCCAGCGGACAAGTCAATCAGCCCCAGCATTTT. Translating it yields CASGQVNQPQHF.

This clonotype was counted between two and nine times. The CDR3 region is CASSNRGYNSPLHF. CDR3 bases: TGTGCCAGCTCAAACAGGGGGTATAATTCACCCCTCCACTTT. This rearrangement joins TRBV18 to TRBJ1-6; 8 bases match TRBD1. In germline, CDR1 is KGHSH, CDR2 LQKENI. The CDR3 covers 14 residues. V dropped 5 bases and J dropped 4; count of bases not matched to a gene: 1.

This clonotype was found a few times. The chain recombines TRBV27 with TRBJ2-3; a possible D gene is TRBD1 (6 bases). From germline, CDR1 is MNHEY and CDR2 SMNVEV (reference sequence). The germline V and J ends were trimmed by 2 bases and 0 bases, with 9 bases remaining between them. The CDR3 contains 15 residues. The CDR3 bases are TGTGCCAGCAGTTTAAGGGGGACGAGCACAGATACGCAGTATTTT. Its translation is CASSLRGTSTDTQYF.

In its sample, this clonotype was seen many times. The chain has TRBV4-1 and TRBJ1-5; D may be TRBD1 (5 bases). Trimming pared 9 bases from V and 4 bases from J, leaving 16 bases between. The CDR3 runs to 14 residues. Germline CDR1 MGHRA, CDR2 YSYEKL. The CDR3 region has the DNA TGCGCCAGTAGACCGGCGGGGCCGAATCAGCCCCAGCATTTT. This gives the protein CASRPAGPNQPQHF.

This clonotype occurred many times. The chain couples TRBV3-1 to TRBJ1-2; no firm D call. There are 16 residues in the CDR3. The V and J ends lost 4 bases and 5 bases respectively, with 20 bases between them. The germline V gene has CDR1 LGHDT and CDR2 YNNKEL (reference sequence). The CDR3: CASSPSELGRNYGYTF. The CDR3 DNA reads as TGTGCCAGCAGCCCCTCTGAACTAGGGCGAAATTATGGCTACACCTTC.